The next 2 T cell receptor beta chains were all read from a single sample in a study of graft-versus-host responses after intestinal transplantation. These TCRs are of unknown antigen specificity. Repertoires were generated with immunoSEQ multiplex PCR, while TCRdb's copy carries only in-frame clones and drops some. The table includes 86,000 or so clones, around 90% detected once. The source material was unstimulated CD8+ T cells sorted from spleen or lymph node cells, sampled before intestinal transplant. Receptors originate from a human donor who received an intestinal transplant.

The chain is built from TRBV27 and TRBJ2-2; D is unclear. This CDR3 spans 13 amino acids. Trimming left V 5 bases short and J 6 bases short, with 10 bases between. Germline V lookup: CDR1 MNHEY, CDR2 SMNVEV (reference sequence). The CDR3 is CASSPPEAGELFF. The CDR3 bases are TGTGCCAGCAGTCCCCCCGAAGCCGGGGAGCTGTTTTTT.

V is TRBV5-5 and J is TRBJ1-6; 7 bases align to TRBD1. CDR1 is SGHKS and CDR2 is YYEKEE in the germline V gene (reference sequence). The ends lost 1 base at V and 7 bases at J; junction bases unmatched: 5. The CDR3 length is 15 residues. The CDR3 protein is CASSLNTGANSPLHF. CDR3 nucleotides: TGTGCCAGCAGCTTGAATACAGGGGCCAATTCACCCCTCCACTTT.